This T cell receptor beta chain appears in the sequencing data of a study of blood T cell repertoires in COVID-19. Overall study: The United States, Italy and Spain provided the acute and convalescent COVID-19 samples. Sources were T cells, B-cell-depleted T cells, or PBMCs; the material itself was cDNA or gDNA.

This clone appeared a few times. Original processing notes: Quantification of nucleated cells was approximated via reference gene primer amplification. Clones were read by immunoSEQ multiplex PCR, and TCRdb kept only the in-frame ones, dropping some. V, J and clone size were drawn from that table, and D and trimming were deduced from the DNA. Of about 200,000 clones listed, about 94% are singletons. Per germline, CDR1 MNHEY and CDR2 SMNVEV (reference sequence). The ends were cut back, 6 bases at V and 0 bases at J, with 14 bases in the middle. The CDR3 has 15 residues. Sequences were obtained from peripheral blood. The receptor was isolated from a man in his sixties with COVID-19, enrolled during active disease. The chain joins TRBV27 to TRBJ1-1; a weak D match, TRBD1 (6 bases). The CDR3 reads CASRSGQIMNTEAFF. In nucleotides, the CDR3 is TGTGCCAGCAGGTCCGGACAGATCATGAACACTGAAGCTTTCTTT.